This entry lists 3 T cell receptor beta chains sequenced from one sample in a study of control samples from healthy donors and cancer patients. Profiling relied on immunoSEQ multiplex PCR, and the TCRdb table lists in-frame clones only, not all of them. Of 100,000 to 150,000 clones in the sample, just under 95% are singletons; the top ten hold less than 6%. Sequenced: blood. These receptors originate from a man younger than 30 in good health.

The CDR3 coding sequence is TGCGCCAGCAGCATGCAAGAGACCCAGTACTTC. It translates to CASSMQETQYF. The V gene is TRBV5-1, the J gene TRBJ2-5; D ambiguous. Germline CDR1 is SGHRS and CDR2 is YFSETQ. V was clipped by 4 bases and J by 2 bases, with 3 bases between them. This CDR3 is built from 11 residues.

This clone showed up just a few times. The chain has TRBV5-5 and TRBJ2-3, with D hard to call. Between the trimmed V and J ends, which lost 4 bases and 1 base, there was a span of 10 bases. There are 14 residues in the CDR3. Germline assignment: CDR1 SGHKS and CDR2 YYEKEE (reference sequence). CDR3 in amino acids: CASSPVGGTDTQYF. The CDR3 DNA reads as TGTGCCAGCAGCCCCGTAGGTGGCACAGATACGCAGTATTTT.

This clone was counted once. The chain joins TRBV7-2 to TRBJ2-7, with D perhaps matching TRBD2 (6 bases). The V end lost 5 bases, the J end lost 2 bases, and 13 bases lay between the germline ends. CDR3 length: 14 residues. Germline V CDR1 and CDR2: SGHTA, FQGNSA. The CDR3 bases are TGTGCCAGCAGCACACCCGGGACTGCCTACGAGCAGTACTTC. It yields the protein CASSTPGTAYEQYF.